The clone carrying this T cell receptor beta chain was detected only once. Its specificity is unknown. TCRdb's table, derived via immunoSEQ multiplex PCR, lists solely in-frame clones and lacks some. In the table there are 250,000 to 350,000 clones, less than 85% of which are singletons. The data are from a study of cytotoxic CD8 clonotypes in ibrutinib-treated CLL. Study findings and constraints: Relative to age-matched healthy donors, clonality at baseline was higher, and it tracked circulating CD8+ T-cell counts.

The TCR was taken from a human donor with chronic lymphocytic leukemia. The source material was PBMCs, sampled at disease progression, from a patient treated with ibrutinib.

The CDR3 DNA is TGCGCCAGCAGCCAGAGCGACAGGGGGCGGGAGACCCAGTACTTC. The encoded protein is CASSQSDRGRETQYF. J is TRBJ2-5 and V is TRBV4-3; 10 nucleotides match TRBD1. CDR3 length: 15 residues. Germline CDR1 LGHNA, CDR2 YSLEER. V was clipped by 3 bases and J by 5 bases; unmatched bases: 6.